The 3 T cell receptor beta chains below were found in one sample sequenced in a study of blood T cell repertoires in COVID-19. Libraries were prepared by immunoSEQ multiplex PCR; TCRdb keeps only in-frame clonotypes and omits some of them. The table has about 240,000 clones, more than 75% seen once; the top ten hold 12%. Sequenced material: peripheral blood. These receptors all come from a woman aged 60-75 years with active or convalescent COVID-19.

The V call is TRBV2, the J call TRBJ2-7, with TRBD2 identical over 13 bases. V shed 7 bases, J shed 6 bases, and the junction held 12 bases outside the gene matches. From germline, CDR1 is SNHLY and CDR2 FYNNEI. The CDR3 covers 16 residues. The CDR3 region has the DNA TGTGCCAGCAATGGACTAGCGGGGGCCATCCCCGTCGAGCAGTACTTC. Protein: CASNGLAGAIPVEQYF.

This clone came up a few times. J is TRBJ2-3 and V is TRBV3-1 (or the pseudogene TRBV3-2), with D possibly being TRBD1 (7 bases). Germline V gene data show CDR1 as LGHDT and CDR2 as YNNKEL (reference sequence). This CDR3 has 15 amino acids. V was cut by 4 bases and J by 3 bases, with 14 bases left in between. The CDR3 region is CASSPRDSGTDTQYF. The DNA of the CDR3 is TGTGCCAGCAGCCCCCGGGACAGCGGGACAGATACGCAGTATTTT.

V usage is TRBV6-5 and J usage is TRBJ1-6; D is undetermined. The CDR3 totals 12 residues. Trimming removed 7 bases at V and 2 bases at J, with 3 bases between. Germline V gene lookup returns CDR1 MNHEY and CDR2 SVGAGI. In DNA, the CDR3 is TGTGCCAGCAACACCTATAATTCACCCCTCCACTTT. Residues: CASNTYNSPLHF.